The 14 T cell receptor beta chains listed next were all sequenced from one sample in a study of CD8+ T cells in alopecia areata. Extracted from the samples, RNA was reverse transcribed into cDNA to serve as the sequencing template. Assay: immunoSEQ multiplex PCR; the TCRdb copy retains only in-frame clones and omits some. The sample has about 180,000 clones, over 50% seen once. Sequenced here: CD4+ T cells sorted from blood, sampled at week 0. These TCRs come from a human donor with alopecia areata.

V gene TRBV20-1 combines with J gene TRBJ2-5; the D is unclear. The germline CDR1 and CDR2 sequences are DFQATT and SNEGSKA (reference sequence). The CDR3 covers 10 residues. The V end was cut by 5 bases, the J end by 5 bases, with 6 bases between. The CDR3, as DNA: TGCAGTGCTCTCGGGGAGACCCAGTACTTC. Translated, it gives CSALGETQYF.

In this sample, this clone turned up a few times. The chain is built from TRBV29-1 and TRBJ1-6, with no clear D. The CDR3 contains 13 residues. V was cut by 5 bases and J by 10 bases, with 15 bases left in between. Germline lookup yields CDR1 SQVTM and CDR2 ANQGSEA. The CDR3, as DNA: TGCAGCGTTTTGGGATCCGAGGGATCACCCCTCCACTTT. Protein: CSVLGSEGSPLHF.

The chain joins TRBV11-2 to TRBJ1-1; 7 bases are a match to TRBD1. The CDR3 covers 14 residues. V trimming: 3 bases; J trimming: 6 bases; junction bases outside the gene matches: 7. Germline V lookup: CDR1 SGHAT, CDR2 FQNNGV. The CDR3 region is CASSFDRVASEAFF. Written as DNA, the CDR3 is TGTGCCAGCAGCTTCGACAGGGTCGCTTCTGAAGCTTTCTTT.

This clone has more than one count but fewer than ten. The gene calls are TRBV30 and TRBJ1-1, with no clear D. Trimming shortened V by 2 bases and J by 1 base, and 11 bases separated the two germline ends. CDR1 is GTSNPN and CDR2 is SVGIG in the germline V gene (reference sequence). The CDR3 length is 14 residues. CDR3 nucleotides: TGTGCCTGGAGTTACAGTGTTCCGAACACTGAAGCTTTCTTT. Translated, it gives CAWSYSVPNTEAFF.

The rearrangement joins TRBV9 to TRBJ2-3; a weak D match, TRBD2 (6 bases). From germline, CDR1 is SGDLS and CDR2 YYNGEE. V was shortened by 3 bases and J by 2 bases, with 19 bases between the two germline ends. The CDR3 extends over 17 amino acids. The DNA for the CDR3 is TGTGCCAGCAGCGCTCCTACCCTACGACTAGACACAGATACGCAGTATTTT. Translation gives CASSAPTLRLDTDTQYF.

The V call is TRBV5-1, the J call TRBJ2-7; D remains unclear. CDR1 SGHRS and CDR2 YFSETQ come from the germline V gene. V lost 0 bases and J 6 bases, leaving 13 bases between the germline ends. This CDR3 is built from 14 residues. CDR3 region: CASSLETGLGEQYF. CDR3 bases: TGCGCCAGCAGCTTGGAGACGGGCCTCGGCGAGCAGTACTTC.

The V and J genes are TRBV5-1 and TRBJ2-2, with TRBD2 as a possible D gene (5 bases). The CDR3 runs to 15 residues. CDR1 is SGHRS, CDR2 YFSETQ, per germline. The V gene lost 4 bases and the J gene lost 5 bases, with 15 bases spanning the gap. The CDR3 DNA reads as TGCGCCAGCAGCGCCTTTGACCCGGGGACCGGGGAGCTGTTTTTT. The encoded protein is CASSAFDPGTGELFF.

CDR3 nucleotides: TGTGCCAGCAGCTTAATAGCAGGGGCAGGGGCCAACGTCCTGACTTTC. Amino acid sequence: CASSLIAGAGANVLTF. The rearrangement uses TRBV11-1 and TRBJ2-6; D might be TRBD1 (6 bases). This CDR3 is 16 amino acids long. Germline V gene sequence: CDR1 SGHAT, CDR2 FQDESV (reference sequence). V lost 2 bases and J lost 4, with 12 bases in between. Using reference TRBV11-1 and TRBJ2-6 for the parts outside the CDR3, the full variable domain is EAEVAQSPRYKITEKSQAVAFWCDPISGHATLYWYRQILGQGPELLVQFQDESVVDDSQLPKDRFSAERLKGVDSTLKIQPAELGDSAMYLCASSLIAGAGANVLTFGAGSRLTVL.

This clone was counted only a few times. The CDR3 loop reads CSARDSPEAFF. CDR3 in DNA: TGCAGTGCTAGAGACAGCCCTGAAGCTTTCTTT. V is TRBV20-1 and J is TRBJ1-1; D is uncertain. This CDR3 is 11 amino acids long. Trimming pared 0 bases from V and 6 bases from J, leaving 5 bases between. Germline assignment: CDR1 DFQATT and CDR2 SNEGSKA (reference sequence).

The chain uses TRBV30 and TRBJ2-3; TRBD2 is a possible D gene (5 bases). With 5 bases removed from V and 2 bases from J, the gap between germline ends came to 11 bases. Germline CDR1 reads GTSNPN; CDR2 reads SVGIG (reference sequence). The CDR3 has 13 residues. The CDR3: CAWAPGNTDTQYF. As DNA, the CDR3 is TGTGCCTGGGCTCCGGGGAACACAGATACGCAGTATTTT.

The CDR3 loop reads CASSESGYTGELFF. CDR3 in DNA: TGTGCCAGCAGTGAGTCAGGGTACACCGGGGAGCTGTTTTTT. The chain links TRBV27 to TRBJ2-2, with D perhaps TRBD1 (5 bases). The CDR3 covers 14 residues. The germline gives CDR1 MNHEY, CDR2 SMNVEV (reference sequence). Trimming took off 5 bases at V and 3 bases at J, with 10 bases between the two ends.

There are a few counts of this clone. The chain recombines TRBV29-1 with TRBJ2-5; D may be TRBD1 (6 bases). Trimming stripped 1 base from V and 3 bases from J, with 9 bases between. This CDR3 comprises 13 residues. CDR1 and CDR2 (germline): SQVTM, ANQGSEA. The CDR3 is CSVEVNREETQYF. CDR3 sequence (DNA): TGCAGCGTTGAAGTAAACAGGGAAGAGACCCAGTACTTC.

This rearrangement joins TRBV5-1 to TRBJ2-2; D uncertain. Trimming shortened V by 0 bases and J by 3 bases, and 9 bases separated the two germline ends. Germline CDR1 reads SGHRS; CDR2 reads YFSETQ. This CDR3 has 15 residues. The DNA for the CDR3 is TGCGCCAGCAGCTTGGTTGGCCCTTACACCGGGGAGCTGTTTTTT. It codes for CASSLVGPYTGELFF.

This rearrangement joins TRBV7-9 to TRBJ2-3; 9 nucleotides match TRBD1. The V gene end was trimmed by 5 bases and the J gene end by 5 bases; junction bases not matched to a gene: 11. Germline assignment: CDR1 SEHNR and CDR2 FQNEAQ (reference sequence). The CDR3 loop spans 16 amino acids. The CDR3 spells CASSPPGTGLRDTQYF. The CDR3 DNA reads as TGTGCCAGCAGCCCACCCGGGACAGGGCTAAGAGATACGCAGTATTTT.